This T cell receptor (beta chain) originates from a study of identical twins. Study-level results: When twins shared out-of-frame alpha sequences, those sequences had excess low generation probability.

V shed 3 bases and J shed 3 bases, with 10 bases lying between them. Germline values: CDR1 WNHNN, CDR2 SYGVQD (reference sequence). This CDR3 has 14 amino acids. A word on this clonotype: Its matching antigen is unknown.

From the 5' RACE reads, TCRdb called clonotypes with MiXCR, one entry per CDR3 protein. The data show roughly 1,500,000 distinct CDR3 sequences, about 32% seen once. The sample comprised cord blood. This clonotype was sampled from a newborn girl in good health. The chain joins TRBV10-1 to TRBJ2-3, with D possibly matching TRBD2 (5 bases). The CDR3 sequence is CASSESAATDTQYF. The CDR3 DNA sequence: TGCGCCAGCAGTGAATCAGCGGCTACAGATACGCAGTATTTT.